A single count supports the clone carrying this TCR beta chain. The CDR3 consists of 14 residues. Losses at the gene ends were 3 bases for V and 4 bases for J; bases not matched to a gene: 3. Germline V gene lookup returns CDR1 SGHNT and CDR2 YENEEA. This entry comes from a study of blood T cell repertoires in COVID-19. Study context: In each case, the material was cDNA or gDNA derived from T cells, B-cell-depleted T cells, or PBMCs.

Sequencing was performed with immunoSEQ multiplex PCR; in TCRdb, only in-frame clones are kept and a portion is missing. Among approximately 200,000 clones, roughly 90% were seen once, and the ten largest hold over 9%. What was sequenced was PBMCs or T cells enriched from blood (not recorded which). The rearrangement links TRBV11-3 to TRBJ1-3; 7 bases map to TRBD1. The sequence was collected from a man younger than 35 with acute COVID-19. The CDR3 reads CASSFGTEGNTIYF. The CDR3 coding sequence is TGTGCCAGCAGCTTTGGGACAGAAGGAAACACCATATATTTT.